The 7 T cell receptor beta chains presented below share a single source sample, sequenced in a study of OX40 agonist ivuxolimab in advanced cancers. The repertoire was sequenced with immunoSEQ multiplex PCR; TCRdb's copy has only in-frame clones and lacks some. The repertoire holds roughly 71,000 clones, with more than 70% as singletons. The sequences come from CD4+ or CD8+ T cells sorted from blood, collected in a trial of the OX40 agonist ivuxolimab. The receptor source for this set is an adult with an advanced solid tumor such as melanoma, head and neck, liver or kidney cancer.

This rearrangement joins TRBV20-1 to TRBJ2-1; D not certain. The CDR3 contains 11 residues. CDR1 and CDR2 (germline): DFQATT, SNEGSKA (reference sequence). The ends were cut back, 0 bases at V and 13 bases at J, with 10 bases in the middle. The CDR3 is CSARDRQEQFF. The CDR3 DNA reads as TGCAGTGCTAGAGATAGGCAGGAACAGTTCTTC.

The rearrangement links TRBV5-1 to TRBJ1-1; D is perhaps TRBD1 (6 bases). Germline V lookup: CDR1 SGHRS, CDR2 YFSETQ. Between the trimmed V and J ends, which lost 4 bases and 0 bases, there was a span of 13 bases. The CDR3 spans 15 residues. The CDR3 is CASSTRGGMNTEAFF. In nucleotides, the CDR3 is TGCGCCAGCAGCACCCGAGGGGGGATGAACACTGAAGCTTTCTTT.

The chain uses TRBV5-5 and TRBJ1-2; D might be TRBD1 (6 bases). V lost 7 bases and J lost 5, with 21 bases in between. The CDR3 extends over 15 amino acids. CDR1 is SGHKS and CDR2 is YYEKEE in the germline V gene (reference sequence). The CDR3 DNA reads TGTGCCAGCGTAGAGGACAGATCGGGAGGATATGGCTACACCTTC. This translates into CASVEDRSGGYGYTF.

The chain joins TRBV7-9 to TRBJ2-7, with 7 bases lining up with TRBD2. The CDR3 contains 14 residues. Looked up from germline, CDR1 is SEHNR and CDR2 is FQNEAQ (reference sequence). The junction had 6 bases not matched to a gene; V was cut back by 5 bases and J by 2 bases. CDR3 nucleotide sequence: TGTGCCAGCAGCCCACGGGGAGGGACCTACGAGCAGTACTTC. Its translation is CASSPRGGTYEQYF. The full variable domain, completed using reference TRBV7-9 and TRBJ2-7, is DTGVSQNPRHKITKRGQNVTFRCDPISEHNRLYWYRQTLGQGPEFLTYFQNEAQLEKSRLLSDRFSAERPKGSFSTLEIQRTEQGDSAMYLCASSPRGGTYEQYFGPGTRLTVT.

V and J are TRBV25-1 and TRBJ2-3; TRBD2 matches 11 bases. Per the germline V gene, CDR1 is MGHDK and CDR2 is SYGVNS. The V gene end was trimmed by 5 bases and the J gene end by 4 bases; junction bases not matched to a gene: 5. The CDR3 is 15 amino acids. This CDR3 is CASSTTSGAADTQYF. CDR3 nucleotides: TGTGCCAGCAGTACGACTAGCGGGGCAGCAGATACGCAGTATTTT.

The rearrangement joins TRBV7-9 to TRBJ2-5, with D perhaps TRBD2 (5 bases). V was clipped by 5 bases and J by 5 bases, with 9 bases between them. The CDR3 totals 12 residues. Per the germline V gene, CDR1 is SEHNR and CDR2 is FQNEAQ (reference sequence). CDR3 sequence: CASSEGEETQYF. The CDR3 bases are TGTGCCAGCAGCGAGGGTGAGGAGACCCAGTACTTC.

The gene calls are TRBV5-5 and TRBJ2-1; perhaps TRBD2 as D (7 bases). Deletions cut 1 base from V and 0 bases from J, with 11 bases between. CDR1 and CDR2 (germline): SGHKS, YYEKEE (reference sequence). The CDR3 covers 16 residues. CDR3 sequence: CASSLWGGSSYNEQFF. The CDR3 nucleotides read TGTGCCAGCAGCTTGTGGGGGGGCAGCTCCTACAATGAGCAGTTCTTC.